This T cell receptor beta chain was identified during a study of CD8 T cells in Susac syndrome. The CDR3 covers 15 residues. The germline V gene encodes CDR1 SQVTM and CDR2 ANQGSEA. Trimming removed 3 bases from V and 4 bases from J, with 16 bases in between. RNA amounts of roughly 0.5 to 1 ug underwent reverse transcription with random hexamers. immunoSEQ multiplex PCR amplified TCR beta CDR3 across 54 Vbeta, 13 Jbeta. TCRdb re-called the immunoSEQ multiplex PCR reads through MiXCR, storing one row per CDR3 protein. The sample yields 250,000 to 350,000 distinct CDR3 sequences, around 84% seen once. Sequencing of TCR beta drew on CD8+ and CD4+ T cells from blood. Multiple sclerosis controls were treatment-naive patients with stable or active relapsing-remitting disease. CD8+ and CD4+ T cells were negatively isolated; TEMRA cells were FACS-enriched.

V is TRBV29-1 and J is TRBJ2-1; the D gene is possibly TRBD2 (5 bases). The source is a human donor with multiple sclerosis. Specimen: CD8+ T cells from PBMCs. The CDR3: CSVELGWRTYNEQFF. The CDR3 DNA reads as TGCAGCGTTGAGTTGGGGTGGAGGACTTACAATGAGCAGTTCTTC.